The clone carrying this T cell receptor beta chain showed up just once. The data were taken from a study of blood T cell repertoires in COVID-19. In the study overall: The United States, Italy and Spain provided the acute and convalescent COVID-19 samples. Nucleic acid was either cDNA or gDNA, and it came from T cells, B-cell-depleted T cells, or PBMCs.

In the original analysis: From reference gene primer amplification, estimates of nucleated cell counts were derived. TCRdb keeps only in-frame clones here, not all; method: immunoSEQ multiplex PCR. The V and J calls and clone size are taken from that table; D and trimming were inferred from the DNA. The table lists 130,000 to 150,000 clones, roughly 80% of them singletons, with around 3% in the top ten. J was trimmed by 6 bases and V by 3 bases; bases with no gene match: 7. This CDR3 is 16 amino acids long. CDR1 SEHNR and CDR2 FQNEAQ come from the germline V gene (reference sequence). The sequence was obtained from an elderly woman with acute or convalescent COVID-19. Sequencing was done on a sample of peripheral blood. V is TRBV7-9 and J is TRBJ2-2; 10 nucleotides line up with TRBD2. CDR3: CASSFVERGGSGELFF. The CDR3 coding sequence is TGTGCCAGCAGCTTCGTCGAGCGGGGGGGCTCCGGGGAGCTGTTTTTT. Using reference TRBV7-9 and TRBJ2-2 for the parts outside the CDR3, the full variable domain is DTGVSQNPRHKITKRGQNVTFRCDPISEHNRLYWYRQTLGQGPEFLTYFQNEAQLEKSRLLSDRFSAERPKGSFSTLEIQRTEQGDSAMYLCASSFVERGGSGELFFGEGSRLTVL.